This TCR beta chain is from a study of cytomegalovirus exposure and HLA in healthy donors. Whole-study findings and limits: Within the 100 to 150 validation repertoires, first-cohort TCR clusters tended to co-occur, according to a later analysis. It was reportedly the case that the classifier diagnosed cytomegalovirus status with high specificity and sensitivity. The authors enumerated 180 or so TCR beta chains as linked to cytomegalovirus.

As to this clone: Its antigen is not known.

The method was immunoSEQ multiplex PCR; TCRdb's version includes in-frame clones alone and lacks a portion of them. The sample has 150,000 to 200,000 clones, approximately 81% seen once. Sequenced input: PBMCs. The sequence was obtained from a man aged 25 to 45 in good health and CMV-seropositive.

The DNA for the CDR3 is TGTGCCAGCAGCCTCGGGGACAGGGGGACCTACGAGCAGTACTTC. Protein product: CASSLGDRGTYEQYF. This chain joins TRBV11-2 and TRBJ2-7, with TRBD1 matching over 11 bases. The germline V gene has CDR1 SGHAT and CDR2 FQNNGV. The CDR3 runs 15 residues. V trimming: 5 bases; J trimming: 2 bases; junction bases outside the gene matches: 5.